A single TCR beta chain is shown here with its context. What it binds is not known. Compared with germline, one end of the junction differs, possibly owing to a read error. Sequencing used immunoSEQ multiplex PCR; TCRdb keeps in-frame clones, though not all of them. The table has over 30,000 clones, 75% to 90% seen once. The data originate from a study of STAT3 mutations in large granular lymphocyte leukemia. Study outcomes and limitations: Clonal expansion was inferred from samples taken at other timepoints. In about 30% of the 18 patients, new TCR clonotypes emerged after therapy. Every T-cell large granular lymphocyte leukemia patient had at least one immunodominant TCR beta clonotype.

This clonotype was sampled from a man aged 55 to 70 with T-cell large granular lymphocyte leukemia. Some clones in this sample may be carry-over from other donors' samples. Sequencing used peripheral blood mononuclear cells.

This CDR3 reads CASSLVEGHGELFF. DNA of the CDR3: TGTGCTAGCAGCTTAGTTGAGGGCCACGGGGAGCTGTTTTTT. This sequence joins TRBV7-7 and TRBJ2-2, with D possibly TRBD2 on 5 matching bases. The CDR3 length is 14 residues. From germline, CDR1 is SSHAT and CDR2 FNYEAQ (reference sequence).